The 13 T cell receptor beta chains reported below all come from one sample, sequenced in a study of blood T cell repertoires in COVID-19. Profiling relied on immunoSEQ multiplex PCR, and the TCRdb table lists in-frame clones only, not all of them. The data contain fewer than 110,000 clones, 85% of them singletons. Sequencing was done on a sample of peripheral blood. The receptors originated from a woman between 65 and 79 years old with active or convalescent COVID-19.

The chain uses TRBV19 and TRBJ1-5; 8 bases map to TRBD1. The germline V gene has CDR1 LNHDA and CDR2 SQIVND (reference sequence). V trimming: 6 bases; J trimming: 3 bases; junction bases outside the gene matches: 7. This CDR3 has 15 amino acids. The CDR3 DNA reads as TGTGCCAGTAGCGGACAGGGAAGGGACAATCAGCCCCAGCATTTT. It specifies CASSGQGRDNQPQHF.

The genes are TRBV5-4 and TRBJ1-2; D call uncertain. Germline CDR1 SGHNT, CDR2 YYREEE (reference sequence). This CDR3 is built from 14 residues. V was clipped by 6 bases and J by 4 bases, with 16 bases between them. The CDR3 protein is CASTPAGEGYGYTF. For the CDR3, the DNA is TGTGCCAGCACCCCCGCAGGCGAGGGCTATGGCTACACCTTC.

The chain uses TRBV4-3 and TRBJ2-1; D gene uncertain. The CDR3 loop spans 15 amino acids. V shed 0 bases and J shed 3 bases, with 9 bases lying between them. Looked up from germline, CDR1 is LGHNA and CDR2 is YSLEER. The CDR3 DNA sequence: TGCGCCAGCAGCCAAGATCAGGTCGACTACAATGAGCAGTTCTTC. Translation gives CASSQDQVDYNEQFF.

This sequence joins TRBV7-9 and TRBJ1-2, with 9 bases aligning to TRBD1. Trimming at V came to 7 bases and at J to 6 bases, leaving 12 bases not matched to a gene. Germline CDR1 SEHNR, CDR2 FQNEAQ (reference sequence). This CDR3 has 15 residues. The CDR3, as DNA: TGTGCCAGCACCCGAACCCCGGGACAGGGAAATGGCTACACCTTC. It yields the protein CASTRTPGQGNGYTF. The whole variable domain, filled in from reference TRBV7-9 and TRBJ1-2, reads DTGVSQNPRHKITKRGQNVTFRCDPISEHNRLYWYRQTLGQGPEFLTYFQNEAQLEKSRLLSDRFSAERPKGSFSTLEIQRTEQGDSAMYLCASTRTPGQGNGYTFGSGTRLTVV.

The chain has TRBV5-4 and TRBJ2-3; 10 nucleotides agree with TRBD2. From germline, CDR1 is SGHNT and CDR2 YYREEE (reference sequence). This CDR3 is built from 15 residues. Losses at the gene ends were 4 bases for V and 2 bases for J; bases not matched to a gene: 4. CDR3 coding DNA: TGTGCCAGCAGCCGAGCGGGGGGGGTCACAGATACGCAGTATTTT. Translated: CASSRAGGVTDTQYF.

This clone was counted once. This CDR3 reads CASSMGGDGYTF. In nucleotides, the CDR3 is TGTGCCAGCAGTATGGGGGGGGATGGCTACACCTTC. The V call is TRBV12-3 or TRBV12-4, the J call TRBJ1-2; D might be TRBD1 (5 bases). V was shortened by 5 bases and J by 6 bases, with 10 bases between the two germline ends. The CDR3 has 12 amino acids.

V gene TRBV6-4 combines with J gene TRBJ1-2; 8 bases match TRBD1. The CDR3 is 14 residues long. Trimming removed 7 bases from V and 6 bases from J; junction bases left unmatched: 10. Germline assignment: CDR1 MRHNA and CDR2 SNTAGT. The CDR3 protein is CASTQPGQVNGYTF. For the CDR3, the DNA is TGTGCCAGCACCCAGCCGGGACAGGTTAATGGCTACACCTTC.

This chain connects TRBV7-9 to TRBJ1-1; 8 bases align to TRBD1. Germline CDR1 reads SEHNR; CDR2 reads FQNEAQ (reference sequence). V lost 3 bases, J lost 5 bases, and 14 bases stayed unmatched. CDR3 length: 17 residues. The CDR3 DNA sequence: TGTGCCAGCAGCTTCACTGGGGCAGGGGGCATGGATACTGAAGCTTTCTTT. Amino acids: CASSFTGAGGMDTEAFF.

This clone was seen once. The CDR3: CASSYGGPGQPQHF. The DNA for the CDR3 is TGTGCCAGCAGTTACGGAGGCCCCGGGCAGCCCCAGCATTTT. The V gene is TRBV6-2 or TRBV6-3, the J gene TRBJ1-5; D uncertain. The ends were cut back, 2 bases at V and 7 bases at J, with 12 bases in the middle. CDR3 length: 14 amino acids. Germline CDR1 is MNHEY and CDR2 is SVGEGT.

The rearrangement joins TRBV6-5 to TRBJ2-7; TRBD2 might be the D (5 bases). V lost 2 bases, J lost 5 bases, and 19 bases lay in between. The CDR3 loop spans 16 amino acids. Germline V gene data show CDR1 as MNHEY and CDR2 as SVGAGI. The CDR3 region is CASSYRASPGTHEQYF. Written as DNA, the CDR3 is TGTGCCAGCAGTTACAGGGCTAGCCCGGGAACCCACGAGCAGTACTTC.

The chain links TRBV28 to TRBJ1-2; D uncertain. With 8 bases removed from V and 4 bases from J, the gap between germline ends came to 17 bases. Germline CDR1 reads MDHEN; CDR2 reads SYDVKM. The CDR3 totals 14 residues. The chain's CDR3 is CASQTSREGYGYTF. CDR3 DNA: TGTGCCAGCCAAACCTCTCGGGAAGGCTATGGCTACACCTTC.

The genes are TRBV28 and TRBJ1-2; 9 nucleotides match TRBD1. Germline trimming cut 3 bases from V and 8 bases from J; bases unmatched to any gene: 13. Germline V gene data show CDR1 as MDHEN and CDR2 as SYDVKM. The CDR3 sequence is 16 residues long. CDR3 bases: TGTGCCAGCAGTTTCGCGGGACAGGGTTCGCTCCGGGGCTACACCTTC. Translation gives CASSFAGQGSLRGYTF.

CDR3 in DNA: TGCAGCGTTGAAGAGGGTATATCCGGGACTAGCGTTTACTACAATGAGCAGTTCTTC. Translated: CSVEEGISGTSVYYNEQFF. V gene TRBV29-1 combines with J gene TRBJ2-1; 10 bases align to TRBD2. The CDR3 extends over 19 amino acids. The J segment lost 3 bases and the V segment lost 0 bases, leaving 14 bases of the junction unmatched. Germline-derived CDR1 and CDR2 are SQVTM and ANQGSEA.